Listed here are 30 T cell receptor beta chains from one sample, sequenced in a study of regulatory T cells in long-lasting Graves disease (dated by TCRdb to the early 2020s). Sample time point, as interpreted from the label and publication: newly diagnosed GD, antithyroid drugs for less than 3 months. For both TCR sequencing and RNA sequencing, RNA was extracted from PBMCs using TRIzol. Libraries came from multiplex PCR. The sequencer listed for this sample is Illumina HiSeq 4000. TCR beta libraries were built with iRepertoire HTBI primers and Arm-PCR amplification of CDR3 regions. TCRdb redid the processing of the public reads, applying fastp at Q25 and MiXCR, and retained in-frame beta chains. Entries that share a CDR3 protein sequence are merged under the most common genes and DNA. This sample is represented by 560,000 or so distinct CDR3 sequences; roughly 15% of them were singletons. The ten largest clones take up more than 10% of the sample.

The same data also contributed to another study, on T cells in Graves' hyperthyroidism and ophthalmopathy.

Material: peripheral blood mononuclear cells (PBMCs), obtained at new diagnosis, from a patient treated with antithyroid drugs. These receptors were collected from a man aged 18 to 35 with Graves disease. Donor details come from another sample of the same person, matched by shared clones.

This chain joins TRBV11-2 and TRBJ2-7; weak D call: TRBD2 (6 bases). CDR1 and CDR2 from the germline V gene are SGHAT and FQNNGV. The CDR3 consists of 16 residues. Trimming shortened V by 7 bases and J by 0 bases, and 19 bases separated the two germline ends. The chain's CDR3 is CASTLGAGSSSYEQYF. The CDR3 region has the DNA TGTGCCAGCACCCTAGGGGCGGGGAGTTCCTCCTACGAGCAGTACTTC.

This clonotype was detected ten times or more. The CDR3 region is CASSPNPRVVTNNEQFF. Here the CDR3 DNA reads TGTGCCAGCAGTCCCAATCCCAGGGTGGTTACGAACAATGAGCAGTTCTTC. The chain links TRBV12-3 or TRBV12-4 to TRBJ2-1, with D possibly being TRBD1 (5 bases). Trimming removed 5 bases from V and 5 bases from J, with 22 bases in between. The CDR3 sequence is 17 residues long.

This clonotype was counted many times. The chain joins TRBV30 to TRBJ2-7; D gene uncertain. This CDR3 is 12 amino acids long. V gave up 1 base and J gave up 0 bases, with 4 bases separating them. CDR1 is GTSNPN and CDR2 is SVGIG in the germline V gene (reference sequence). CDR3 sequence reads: CAWSESSYEQYF. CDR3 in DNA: TGTGCCTGGAGTGAAAGCTCCTACGAGCAGTACTTC.

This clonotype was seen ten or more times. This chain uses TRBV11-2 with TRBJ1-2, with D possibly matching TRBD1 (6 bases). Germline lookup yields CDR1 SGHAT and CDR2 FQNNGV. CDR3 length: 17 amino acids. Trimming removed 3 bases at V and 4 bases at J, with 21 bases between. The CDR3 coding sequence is TGTGCCAGCAGCTTGCCCCAAAACAGGGCGGCGGGCTATGGCTACACCTTC. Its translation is CASSLPQNRAAGYGYTF.

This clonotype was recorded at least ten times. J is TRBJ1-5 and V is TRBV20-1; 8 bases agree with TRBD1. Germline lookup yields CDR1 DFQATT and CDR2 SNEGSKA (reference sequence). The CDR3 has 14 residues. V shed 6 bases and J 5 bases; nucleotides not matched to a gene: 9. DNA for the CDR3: TGCAGTGCCCGAGTCCCAGGGGGCGATCAGCCCCAGCATTTT. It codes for CSARVPGGDQPQHF.

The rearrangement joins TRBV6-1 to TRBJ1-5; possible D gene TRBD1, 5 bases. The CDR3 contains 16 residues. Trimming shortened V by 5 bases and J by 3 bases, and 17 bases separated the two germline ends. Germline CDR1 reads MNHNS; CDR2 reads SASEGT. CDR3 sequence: CASSPLGRGFNQPQHF. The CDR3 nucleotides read TGTGCCAGCAGTCCGCTGGGGCGGGGGTTCAATCAGCCCCAGCATTTT.

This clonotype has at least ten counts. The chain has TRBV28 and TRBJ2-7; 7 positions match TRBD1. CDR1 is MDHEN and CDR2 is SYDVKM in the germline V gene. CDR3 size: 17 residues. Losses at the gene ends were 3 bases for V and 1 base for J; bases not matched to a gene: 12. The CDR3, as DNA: TGTGCCAGCAGTTTTTCATTCGCCCCGGGACAGTCCTACGAGCAGTACTTC. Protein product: CASSFSFAPGQSYEQYF.

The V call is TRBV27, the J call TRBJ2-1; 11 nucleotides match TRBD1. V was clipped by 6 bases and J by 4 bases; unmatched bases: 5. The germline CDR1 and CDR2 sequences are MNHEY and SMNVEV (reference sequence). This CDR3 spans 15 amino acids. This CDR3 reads CASRKDRGQYNEQFF. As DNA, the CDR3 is TGTGCCAGCAGGAAGGACAGGGGGCAGTACAATGAGCAGTTCTTC.

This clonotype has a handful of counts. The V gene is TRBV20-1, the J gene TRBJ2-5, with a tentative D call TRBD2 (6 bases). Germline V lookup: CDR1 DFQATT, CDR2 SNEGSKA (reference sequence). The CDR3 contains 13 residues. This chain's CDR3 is CSITGRREETQYF. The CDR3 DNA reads TGCAGCATAACAGGACGGAGGGAGGAGACCCAGTACTTC.

In DNA form, the CDR3 reads TGTGCCAGCCAGGGACAGGGCGACACTGAAGCTTTCTTT. This encodes CASQGQGDTEAFF. The chain couples TRBV12-3 or TRBV12-4 to TRBJ1-1; 9 positions agree with TRBD1. The CDR3 contains 13 residues. The ends lost 8 bases at V and 3 bases at J; junction bases unmatched: 4.

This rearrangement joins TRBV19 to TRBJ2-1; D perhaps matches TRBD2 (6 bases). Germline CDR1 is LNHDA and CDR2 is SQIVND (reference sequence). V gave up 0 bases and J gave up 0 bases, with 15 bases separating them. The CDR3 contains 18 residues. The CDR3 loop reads CASSIDAGRPSSYNEQFF. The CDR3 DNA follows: TGTGCCAGTAGTATAGACGCGGGACGGCCCAGCTCCTACAATGAGCAGTTCTTC. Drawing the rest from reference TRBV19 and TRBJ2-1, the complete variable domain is DGGITQSPKYLFRKEGQNVTLSCEQNLNHDAMYWYRQDPGQGLRLIYYSQIVNDFQKGDIAEGYSVSREKKESFPLTVTSAQKNPTAFYLCASSIDAGRPSSYNEQFFGPGTRLTVL.

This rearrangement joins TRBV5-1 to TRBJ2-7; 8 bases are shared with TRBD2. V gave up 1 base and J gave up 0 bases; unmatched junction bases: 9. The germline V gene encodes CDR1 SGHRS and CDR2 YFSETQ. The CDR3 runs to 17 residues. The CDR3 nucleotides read TGCGCCAGCAGCTTGTGGGGACTAGTGGGCCCCTCCTACGAGCAGTACTTC. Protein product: CASSLWGLVGPSYEQYF. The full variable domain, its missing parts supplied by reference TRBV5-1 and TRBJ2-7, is KAGVTQTPRYLIKTRGQQVTLSCSPISGHRSVSWYQQTPGQGLQFLFEYFSETQRNKGNFPGRFSGRQFSNSRSEMNVSTLELGDSALYLCASSLWGLVGPSYEQYFGPGTRLTVT.

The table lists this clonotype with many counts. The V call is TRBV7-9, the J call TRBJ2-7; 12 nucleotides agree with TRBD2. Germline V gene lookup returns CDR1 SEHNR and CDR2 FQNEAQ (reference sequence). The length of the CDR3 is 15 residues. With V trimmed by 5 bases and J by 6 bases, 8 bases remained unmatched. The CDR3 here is CASSQTSGRVSEQYF. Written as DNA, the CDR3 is TGTGCCAGCAGCCAGACTAGCGGGAGAGTAAGCGAGCAGTACTTC.

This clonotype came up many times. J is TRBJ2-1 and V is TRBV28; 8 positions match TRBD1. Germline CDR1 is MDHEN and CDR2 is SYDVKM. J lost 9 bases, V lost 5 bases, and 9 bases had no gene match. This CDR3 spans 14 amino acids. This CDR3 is CASSPTTGVGEQFF. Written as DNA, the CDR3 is TGTGCCAGCAGTCCAACGACAGGGGTCGGTGAGCAGTTCTTC. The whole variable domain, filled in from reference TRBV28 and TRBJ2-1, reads DVKVTQSSRYLVKRTGEKVFLECVQDMDHENMFWYRQDPGLGLRLIYFSYDVKMKEKGDIPEGYSVSREKKERFSLILESASTNQTSMYLCASSPTTGVGEQFFGPGTRLTVL.

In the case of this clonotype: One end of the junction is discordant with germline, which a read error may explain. The CDR3 protein is CTSSLGSNYGYTF. The DNA for the CDR3 is TGTACCAGCAGCTTAGGGTCGAACTATGGCTACACCTTC. The genes are TRBV7-9 and TRBJ1-2, with D uncertain. The CDR3 runs to 13 residues. Germline-derived CDR1 and CDR2 are SEHNR and FQNEAQ (reference sequence). The variable domain in full, with the rest retrieved from reference TRBV7-9 and TRBJ1-2, is DTGVSQNPRHKITKRGQNVTFRCDPISEHNRLYWYRQTLGQGPEFLTYFQNEAQLEKSRLLSDRFSAERPKGSFSTLEIQRTEQGDSAMYLCTSSLGSNYGYTFGSGTRLTVV.

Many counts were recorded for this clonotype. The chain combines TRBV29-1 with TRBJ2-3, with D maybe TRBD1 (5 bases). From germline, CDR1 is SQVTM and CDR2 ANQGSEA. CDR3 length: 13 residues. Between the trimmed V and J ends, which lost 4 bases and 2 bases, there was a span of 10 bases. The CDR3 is CSVVDRYTDTQYF. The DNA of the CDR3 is TGCAGCGTTGTTGACAGATACACAGATACGCAGTATTTT.

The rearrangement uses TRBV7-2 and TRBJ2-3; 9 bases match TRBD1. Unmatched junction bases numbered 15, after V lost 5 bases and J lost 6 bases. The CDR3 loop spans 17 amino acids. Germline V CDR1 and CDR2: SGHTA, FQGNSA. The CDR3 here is CASSPTSGTGYPDTQYF. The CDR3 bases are TGTGCCAGCAGCCCAACGTCCGGGACAGGGTATCCGGATACGCAGTATTTT.

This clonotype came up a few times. This CDR3 reads CATRSAGSGRAWEQFF. The CDR3 coding sequence is TGTGCCACCAGATCGGCCGGTAGCGGGAGGGCCTGGGAGCAGTTCTTC. The genes are TRBV15 and TRBJ2-1; 11 bases align to TRBD2. The CDR3 runs 16 residues. J gave up 10 bases and V 6 bases, and 14 bases lay outside the gene matches. CDR1 and CDR2 from the germline V gene are LNHNV and YYDKDF (reference sequence).

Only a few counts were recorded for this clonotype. In DNA, the CDR3 is TGCGCCAGCAGCCAAGATCCGGGACTTACAGATACGCAGTATTTT. It encodes CASSQDPGLTDTQYF. The chain employs TRBV4-1 and TRBJ2-3; D perhaps matches TRBD2 (6 bases). The CDR3 has 15 amino acids. Germline CDR1 and CDR2: MGHRA and YSYEKL. The V gene lost 0 bases and the J gene lost 3 bases, with 10 bases spanning the gap.

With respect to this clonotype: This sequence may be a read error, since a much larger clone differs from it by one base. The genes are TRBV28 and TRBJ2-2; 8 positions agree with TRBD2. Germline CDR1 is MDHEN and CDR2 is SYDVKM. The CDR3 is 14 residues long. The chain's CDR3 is CVSRSSGYSGELFF. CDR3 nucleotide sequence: TGTGTCAGCAGATCTAGCGGGTACTCCGGGGAGCTGTTTTTT. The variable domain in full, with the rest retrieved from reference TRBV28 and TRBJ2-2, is DVKVTQSSRYLVKRTGEKVFLECVQDMDHENMFWYRQDPGLGLRLIYFSYDVKMKEKGDIPEGYSVSREKKERFSLILESASTNQTSMYLCVSRSSGYSGELFFGEGSRLTVL.

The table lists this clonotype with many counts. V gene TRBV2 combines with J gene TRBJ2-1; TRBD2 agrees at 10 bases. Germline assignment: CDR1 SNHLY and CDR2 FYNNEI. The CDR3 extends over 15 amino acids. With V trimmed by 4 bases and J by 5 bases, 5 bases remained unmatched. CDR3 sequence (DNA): TGTGCCAGCAGTGTAGCGGGAGGCTGGCACAATGAGCAGTTCTTC. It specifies CASSVAGGWHNEQFF.

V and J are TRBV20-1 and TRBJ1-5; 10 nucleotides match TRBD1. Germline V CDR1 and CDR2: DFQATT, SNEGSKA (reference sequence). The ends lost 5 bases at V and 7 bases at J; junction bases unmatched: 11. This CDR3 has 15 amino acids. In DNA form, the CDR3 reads TGCAGTGCTGGGGACAGGGGTCCGGTCAGCCAGCCCCAGCATTTT. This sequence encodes CSAGDRGPVSQPQHF.

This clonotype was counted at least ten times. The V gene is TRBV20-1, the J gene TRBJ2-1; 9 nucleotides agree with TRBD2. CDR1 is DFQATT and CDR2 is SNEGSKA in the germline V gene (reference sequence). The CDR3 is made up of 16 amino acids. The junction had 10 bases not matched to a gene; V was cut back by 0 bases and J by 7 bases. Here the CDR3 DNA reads TGCAGTGCTAGAGATCCGGGACTAAGCGGGAGGAATGAGCAGTTCTTC. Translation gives CSARDPGLSGRNEQFF.

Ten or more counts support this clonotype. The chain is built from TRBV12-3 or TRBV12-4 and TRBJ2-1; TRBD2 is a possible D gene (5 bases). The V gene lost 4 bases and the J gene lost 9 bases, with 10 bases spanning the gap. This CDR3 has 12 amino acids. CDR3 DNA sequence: TGTGCCAGCAGTTCAACACGGGGTGAGCAGTTCTTC. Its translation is CASSSTRGEQFF.

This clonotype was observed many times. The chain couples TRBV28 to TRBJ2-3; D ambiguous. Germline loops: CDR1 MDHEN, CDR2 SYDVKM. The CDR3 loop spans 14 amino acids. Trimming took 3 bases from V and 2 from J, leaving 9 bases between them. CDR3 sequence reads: CASSFRANTDTQYF. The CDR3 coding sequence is TGTGCCAGCAGTTTTAGGGCGAACACAGATACGCAGTATTTT. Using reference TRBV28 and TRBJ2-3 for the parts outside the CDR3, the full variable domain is DVKVTQSSRYLVKRTGEKVFLECVQDMDHENMFWYRQDPGLGLRLIYFSYDVKMKEKGDIPEGYSVSREKKERFSLILESASTNQTSMYLCASSFRANTDTQYFGPGTRLTVL.

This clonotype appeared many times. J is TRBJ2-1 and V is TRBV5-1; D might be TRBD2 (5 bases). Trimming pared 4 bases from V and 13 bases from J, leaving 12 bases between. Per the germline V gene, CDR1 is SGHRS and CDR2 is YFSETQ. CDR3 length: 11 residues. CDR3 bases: TGCGCCAGCAGCGGCTCTAGCCTCCAGTTCTTC. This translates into CASSGSSLQFF. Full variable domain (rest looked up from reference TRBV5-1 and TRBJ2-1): KAGVTQTPRYLIKTRGQQVTLSCSPISGHRSVSWYQQTPGQGLQFLFEYFSETQRNKGNFPGRFSGRQFSNSRSEMNVSTLELGDSALYLCASSGSSLQFFGPGTRLTVL.

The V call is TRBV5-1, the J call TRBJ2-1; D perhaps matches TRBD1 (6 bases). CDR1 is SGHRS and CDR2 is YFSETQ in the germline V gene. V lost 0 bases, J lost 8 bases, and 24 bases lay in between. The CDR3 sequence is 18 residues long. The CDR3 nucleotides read TGCGCCAGCAGCTTGGCCAGGTTTTCGTCTTTAGGGGGAGATGAGCAGTTCTTC. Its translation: CASSLARFSSLGGDEQFF. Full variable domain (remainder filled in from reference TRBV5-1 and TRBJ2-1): KAGVTQTPRYLIKTRGQQVTLSCSPISGHRSVSWYQQTPGQGLQFLFEYFSETQRNKGNFPGRFSGRQFSNSRSEMNVSTLELGDSALYLCASSLARFSSLGGDEQFFGPGTRLTVL.

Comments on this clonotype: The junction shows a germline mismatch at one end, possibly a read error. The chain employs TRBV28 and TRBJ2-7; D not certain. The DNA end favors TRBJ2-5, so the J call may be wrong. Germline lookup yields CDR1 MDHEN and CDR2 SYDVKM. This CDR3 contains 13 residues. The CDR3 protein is CAISTTGQETQYF. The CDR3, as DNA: TGTGCCATCAGTACAACCGGCCAAGAGACCCAGTACTTC.

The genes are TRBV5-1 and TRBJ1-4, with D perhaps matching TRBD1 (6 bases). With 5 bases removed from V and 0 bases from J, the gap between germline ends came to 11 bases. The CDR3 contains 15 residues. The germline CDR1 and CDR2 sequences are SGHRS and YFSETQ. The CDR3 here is CASRGATTTNEKLFF. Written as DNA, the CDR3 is TGCGCCAGCAGGGGGGCAACCACAACTAATGAAAAACTGTTTTTT.

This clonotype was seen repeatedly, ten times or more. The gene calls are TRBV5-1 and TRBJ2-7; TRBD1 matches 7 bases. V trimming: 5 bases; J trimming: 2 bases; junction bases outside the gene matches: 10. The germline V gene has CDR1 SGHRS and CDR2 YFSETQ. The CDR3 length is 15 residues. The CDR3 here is CASSERQGSPYEQYF. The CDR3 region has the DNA TGCGCCAGCAGTGAACGACAGGGATCCCCCTACGAGCAGTACTTC.